The 8 T cell receptor beta chains in this list originate from one sample, sequenced in a study of beta chain features in type 1 diabetes. cDNA synthesis used the whole RNA isolate, giving expressed TCRB sequences. Using immunoSEQ multiplex PCR, the repertoire was profiled, and TCRdb retains in-frame clones only, with some absent. The table lists 300,000 to 450,000 clones, roughly 21% of them singletons, with around 0.045% in the top ten. The sample consisted of naive CD4+ T cells from blood. The receptors were gathered from a woman in her late teens or twenties in good health.

This clone was found a few times. The chain recombines TRBV9 with TRBJ1-1; 9 bases map to TRBD1. The CDR3 has 15 amino acids. Looked up from germline, CDR1 is SGDLS and CDR2 is YYNGEE. The junction had 8 bases not matched to a gene; V was cut back by 4 bases and J by 4 bases. The CDR3 sequence is CASSTGGAGGTEAFF. CDR3 DNA sequence: TGTGCCAGCAGCACAGGGGGCGCGGGTGGCACTGAAGCTTTCTTT.

The V and J genes are TRBV11-3 and TRBJ2-2; 8 bases are a match to TRBD2. CDR1 is SGHNT, CDR2 YENEEA, per germline. The V and J ends lost 6 bases and 5 bases, in that order; junction bases with no gene match: 8. The CDR3 length is 15 residues. CDR3 residues: CASRSGGALTGELFF. CDR3 DNA sequence: TGTGCCAGCAGGTCGGGGGGGGCACTTACCGGGGAGCTGTTTTTT.

The sample holds a few counts of this clone. The CDR3 nucleotides are TGCAGCGTTTCCAAACGACAGTTAGCTAACTATGGCTACACCTTC. Protein product: CSVSKRQLANYGYTF. J is TRBJ1-2 and V is TRBV29-1; the D gene is possibly TRBD1 (5 bases). CDR1 and CDR2 from the germline V gene are SQVTM and ANQGSEA. The CDR3 has 15 residues. Trimming took off 5 bases at V and 0 bases at J, with 16 bases between the two ends.

The rearrangement joins TRBV12-5 to TRBJ2-1; TRBD2 aligns across 7 bases. V lost 1 base to trimming and J lost 6 bases; unmatched junction nucleotides: 9. CDR1 and CDR2 from the germline V gene are LGHNT and FRNRAP. The CDR3 extends over 16 amino acids. The CDR3 DNA reads as TGTGCTAGTGGTTTGGCCCCGGGACTAATTGGCAATGAGCAGTTCTTC. Protein: CASGLAPGLIGNEQFF.

This clone was found a few times. V gene TRBV29-1 combines with J gene TRBJ1-2; 7 bases agree with TRBD1. V shed 4 bases and J 8 bases; nucleotides not matched to a gene: 10. This CDR3 is 13 amino acids long. From germline, CDR1 is SQVTM and CDR2 ANQGSEA. CDR3 residues: CSVGGQELGGYTF. The CDR3 DNA follows: TGCAGCGTTGGAGGACAGGAGTTAGGAGGCTACACCTTC. Combining the CDR3 with reference TRBV29-1 and TRBJ1-2 gives the whole variable domain SAVISQKPSRDICQRGTSLTIQCQVDSQVTMMFWYRQQPGQSLTLIATANQGSEATYESGFVIDKFPISRPNLTFSTLTVSNMSPEDSSIYLCSVGGQELGGYTFGSGTRLTVV.

This clone has a handful of counts. A junction boundary mismatches the germline segment, possibly from a read error. J is TRBJ1-1 and V is TRBV9; D might be TRBD1 (5 bases). Germline V gene data show CDR1 as SGDLS and CDR2 as YYNGEE. The CDR3 is 14 residues long. CDR3 bases: TGTGCCAGCAGCGTATCCGATCCCTTACCGGGACTCCGCTTT. Translation: CASSVSDPLPGLRF.

The V gene is TRBV19, the J gene TRBJ2-1, with 7 bases lining up with TRBD2. Germline V gene data show CDR1 as LNHDA and CDR2 as SQIVND (reference sequence). The CDR3 contains 16 residues. V shed 3 bases, J shed 5 bases, and the junction held 10 bases outside the gene matches. CDR3 loop: CASSMRTSVYHNEQFF. CDR3 DNA: TGTGCCAGTAGTATGAGGACTAGTGTATATCACAATGAGCAGTTCTTC.

This clone has a handful of counts. The chain has TRBV6-6 and TRBJ1-6; D is ambiguous. Germline-derived CDR1 and CDR2 are MNHNY and SVGAGI (reference sequence). Trimming cost V 2 bases and J 7 bases, with 6 bases left between them. CDR3 size: 13 residues. In DNA, the CDR3 is TGTGCCAGCAGTTACGGGGAGAATTCACCCCTCCACTTT. Protein sequence: CASSYGENSPLHF.